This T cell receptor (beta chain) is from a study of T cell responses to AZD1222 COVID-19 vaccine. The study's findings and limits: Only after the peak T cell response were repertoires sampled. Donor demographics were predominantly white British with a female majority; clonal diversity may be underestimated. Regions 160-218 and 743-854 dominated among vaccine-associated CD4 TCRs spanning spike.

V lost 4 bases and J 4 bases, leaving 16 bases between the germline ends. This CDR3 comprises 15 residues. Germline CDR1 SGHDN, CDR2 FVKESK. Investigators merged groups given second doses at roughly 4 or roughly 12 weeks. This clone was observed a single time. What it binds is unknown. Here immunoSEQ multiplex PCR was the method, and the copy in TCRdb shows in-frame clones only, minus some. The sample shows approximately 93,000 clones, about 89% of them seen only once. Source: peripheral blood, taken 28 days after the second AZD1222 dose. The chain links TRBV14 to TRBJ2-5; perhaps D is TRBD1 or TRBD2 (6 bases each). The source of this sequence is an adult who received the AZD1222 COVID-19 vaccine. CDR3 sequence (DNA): TGTGCCAGCAGCCCCCCTTATTGGGGGGCAGAGACCCAGTACTTC. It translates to CASSPPYWGAETQYF.